This T cell receptor (beta chain) derives from a study of cytomegalovirus exposure and HLA in healthy donors. Study-level information: One earlier analysis, a look at 150 million to 200 million T cells, found roughly 110 million unique TCR beta sequences. Findings of the study overall: An analysis done earlier found most TCR beta V segments productive about 90% or about 30% of the time. Using the classifier, cytomegalovirus status was reportedly diagnosed with high specificity and sensitivity. The study assumed roughly uniform donor sequencing depth for presence/absence analyses.

PCR was performed using 60 Vbeta and 13 Jbeta primers. The protocol was immunoSEQ multiplex PCR, while the TCRdb copy is restricted to in-frame clones and leaves out a portion. This sample has some 190,000 clones, with about 82% found just once. About this clone: Its target is unknown.

V lost 4 bases and J lost 1; bases outside the gene matches: 12. The germline gives CDR1 SGHTS, CDR2 YDEGEE. This CDR3 has 18 amino acids. The sequence derives from a woman younger than 45 in good health and CMV-seronegative. The sample taken for sequencing was PBMCs. This chain links TRBV5-8 with TRBJ2-3; 10 bases align to TRBD2. CDR3: CASSLMLLAGYGTDTQYF. The CDR3 DNA reads as TGTGCCAGCAGCCTAATGCTACTAGCGGGGTATGGCACAGATACGCAGTATTTT.